This TCR beta chain was obtained from a study of early T cells in non-severe SARS-CoV-2 infection. Study summary: The chains were unpaired, and the sequenced material was bulk RNA from unsorted whole blood.

This CDR3 is built from 14 residues. CDR1 is MNHEY, CDR2 SVGAGI, per germline. Trimming stripped 0 bases from V and 7 bases from J, with 12 bases between. In its sample, this clonotype was seen a few times. Its antigen is not known. Study-level findings and limits: Anti-spike CD8 responses were favored in VDJdb matching, and private and CD4 specificities were missed.

The library protocol tagged individual cDNA molecules with unique molecular identifiers. TCRdb re-analysed the 5' RACE reads in MiXCR, keeping a single row per CDR3 protein. The sample lists around 78,000 distinct CDR3 sequences; about a tenth were seen once. Sequences were derived from whole blood, sampled at baseline. This TCR came from an adult who was a healthcare worker with PCR-confirmed SARS-CoV-2 infection or an uninfected control (not recorded which). V is TRBV6-5 and J is TRBJ1-2; TRBD1 is a possible D gene (6 bases). The CDR3 DNA reads TGTGCCAGCAGTTACTCGCCAGGGGAGTTTGGCTACACCTTC. Its translation: CASSYSPGEFGYTF.